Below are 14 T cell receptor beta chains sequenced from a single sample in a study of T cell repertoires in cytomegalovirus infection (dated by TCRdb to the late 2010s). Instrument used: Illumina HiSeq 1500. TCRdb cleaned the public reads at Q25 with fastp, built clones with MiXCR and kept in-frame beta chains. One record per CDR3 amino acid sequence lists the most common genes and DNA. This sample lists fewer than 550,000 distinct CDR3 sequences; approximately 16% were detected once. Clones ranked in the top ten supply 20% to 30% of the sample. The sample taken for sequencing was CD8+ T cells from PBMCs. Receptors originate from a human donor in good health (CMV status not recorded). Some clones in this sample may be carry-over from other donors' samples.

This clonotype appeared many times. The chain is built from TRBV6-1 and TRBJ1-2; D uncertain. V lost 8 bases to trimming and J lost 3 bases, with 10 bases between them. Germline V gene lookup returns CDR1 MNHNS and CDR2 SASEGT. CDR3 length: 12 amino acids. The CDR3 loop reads CASEDGYYGYTF. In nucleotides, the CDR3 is TGTGCCAGCGAGGACGGTTACTATGGCTACACCTTC.

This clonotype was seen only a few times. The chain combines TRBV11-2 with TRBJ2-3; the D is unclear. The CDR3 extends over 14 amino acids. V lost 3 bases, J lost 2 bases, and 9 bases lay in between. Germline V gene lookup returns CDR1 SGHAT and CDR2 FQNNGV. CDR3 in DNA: TGTGCCAGCAGCTTCAGTTCAGTCACAGATACGCAGTATTTT. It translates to CASSFSSVTDTQYF. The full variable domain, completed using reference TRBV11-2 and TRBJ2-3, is EAGVAQSPRYKIIEKRQSVAFWCNPISGHATLYWYQQILGQGPKLLIQFQNNGVVDDSQLPKDRFSAERLKGVDSTLKIQPAKLEDSAVYLCASSFSSVTDTQYFGPGTRLTVL.

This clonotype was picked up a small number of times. The CDR3 sequence: CASSLTTGTSGTYEQYF. CDR3 DNA sequence: TGCGCCAGCAGCTTGACTACCGGGACTAGCGGTACCTACGAGCAGTACTTC. The rearrangement joins TRBV5-1 to TRBJ2-7, with 11 bases lining up with TRBD2. The CDR3 contains 17 residues. CDR1 SGHRS and CDR2 YFSETQ come from the germline V gene. Trimming at V came to 1 base and at J to 2 bases, leaving 8 bases not matched to a gene.

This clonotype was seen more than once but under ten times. CDR3 DNA sequence: TGCAGCGGAGGCCAGGGATCTGGAAACACCATATATTTT. It yields the protein CSGGQGSGNTIYF. The genes are TRBV29-1 and TRBJ1-3; D is perhaps TRBD1 (5 bases). The germline CDR1 and CDR2 sequences are SQVTM and ANQGSEA. The CDR3 contains 13 residues. Trimming took 7 bases from V and 1 from J, leaving 11 bases between them.

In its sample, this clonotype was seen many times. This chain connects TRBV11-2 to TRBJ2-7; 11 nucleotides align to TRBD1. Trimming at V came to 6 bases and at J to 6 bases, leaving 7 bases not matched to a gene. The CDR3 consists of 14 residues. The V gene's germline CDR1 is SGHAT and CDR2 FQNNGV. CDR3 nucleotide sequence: TGTGCCAGCAGTCAAGGGACAGGGGGGGCCGAGCAGTACTTC. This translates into CASSQGTGGAEQYF.

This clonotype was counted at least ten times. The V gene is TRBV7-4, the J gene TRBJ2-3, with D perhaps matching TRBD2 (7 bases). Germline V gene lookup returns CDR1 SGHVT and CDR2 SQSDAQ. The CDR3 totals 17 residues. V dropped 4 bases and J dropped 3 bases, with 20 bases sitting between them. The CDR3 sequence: CASSSRLTAGTTDTQYF. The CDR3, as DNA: TGTGCCAGCAGCTCCCGTCTGACAGCGGGGACAACAGATACGCAGTATTTT.

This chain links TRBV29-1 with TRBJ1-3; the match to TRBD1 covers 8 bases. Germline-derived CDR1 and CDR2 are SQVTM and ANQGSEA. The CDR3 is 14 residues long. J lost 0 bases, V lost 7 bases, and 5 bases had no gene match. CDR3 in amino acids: CSADRGRSGNTIYF. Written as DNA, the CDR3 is TGCAGCGCTGACAGGGGCCGCTCTGGAAACACCATATATTTT.

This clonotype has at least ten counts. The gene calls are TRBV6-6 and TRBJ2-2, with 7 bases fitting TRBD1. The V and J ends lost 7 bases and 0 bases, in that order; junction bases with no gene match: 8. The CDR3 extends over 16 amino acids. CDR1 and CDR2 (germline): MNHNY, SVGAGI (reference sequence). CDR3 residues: CASKEWDSSNTGELFF. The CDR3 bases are TGTGCCAGCAAAGAGTGGGACAGTTCGAACACCGGGGAGCTGTTTTTT.

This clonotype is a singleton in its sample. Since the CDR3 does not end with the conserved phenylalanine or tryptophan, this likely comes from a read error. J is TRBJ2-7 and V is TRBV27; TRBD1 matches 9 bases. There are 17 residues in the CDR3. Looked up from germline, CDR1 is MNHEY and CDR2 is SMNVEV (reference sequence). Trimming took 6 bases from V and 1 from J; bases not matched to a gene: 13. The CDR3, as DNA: TGTGCCAGCAGCCCCCTCCTCAGACAGGGGGTTTCCTACGAGCAGTACTTA. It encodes CASSPLLRQGVSYEQYL.

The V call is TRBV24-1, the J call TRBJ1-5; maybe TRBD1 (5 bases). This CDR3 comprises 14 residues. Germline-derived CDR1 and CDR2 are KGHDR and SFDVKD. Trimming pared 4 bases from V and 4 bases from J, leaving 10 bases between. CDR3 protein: CATSEWDHNQPQHF. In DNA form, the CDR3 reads TGTGCCACCAGTGAGTGGGACCATAATCAGCCCCAGCATTTT.

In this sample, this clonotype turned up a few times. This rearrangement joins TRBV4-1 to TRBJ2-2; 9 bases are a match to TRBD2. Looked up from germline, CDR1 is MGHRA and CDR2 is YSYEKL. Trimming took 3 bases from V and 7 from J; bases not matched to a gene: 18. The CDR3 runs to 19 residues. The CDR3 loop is CASSHPRDAGGPTNGELFF. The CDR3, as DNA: TGCGCCAGCAGCCATCCGAGGGATGCGGGAGGGCCCACCAACGGGGAGCTGTTTTTT.

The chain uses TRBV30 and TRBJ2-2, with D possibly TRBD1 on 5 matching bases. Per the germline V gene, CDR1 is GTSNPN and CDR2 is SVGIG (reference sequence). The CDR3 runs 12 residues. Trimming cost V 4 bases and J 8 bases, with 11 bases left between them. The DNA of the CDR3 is TGTGCCTGGAACCTTAGGGGAGGGGAGCTGTTTTTT. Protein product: CAWNLRGGELFF.

CDR3: CASRNVGRVAENTGELFF. For the CDR3, the DNA is TGTGCCAGCAGAAACGTGGGCCGGGTGGCTGAGAACACCGGGGAGCTGTTTTTT. The gene calls are TRBV7-9 and TRBJ2-2; no clear D gene. From germline, CDR1 is SEHNR and CDR2 FQNEAQ (reference sequence). Trimming left V 6 bases short and J 1 base short, with 21 bases between. This CDR3 has 18 amino acids.

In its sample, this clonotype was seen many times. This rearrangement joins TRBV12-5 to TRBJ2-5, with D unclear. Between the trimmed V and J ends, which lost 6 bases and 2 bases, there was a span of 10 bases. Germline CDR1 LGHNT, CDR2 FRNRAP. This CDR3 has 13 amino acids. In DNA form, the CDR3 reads TGTGCTAGTGGACACGGATTTCAAGAGACCCAGTACTTC. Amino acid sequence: CASGHGFQETQYF.